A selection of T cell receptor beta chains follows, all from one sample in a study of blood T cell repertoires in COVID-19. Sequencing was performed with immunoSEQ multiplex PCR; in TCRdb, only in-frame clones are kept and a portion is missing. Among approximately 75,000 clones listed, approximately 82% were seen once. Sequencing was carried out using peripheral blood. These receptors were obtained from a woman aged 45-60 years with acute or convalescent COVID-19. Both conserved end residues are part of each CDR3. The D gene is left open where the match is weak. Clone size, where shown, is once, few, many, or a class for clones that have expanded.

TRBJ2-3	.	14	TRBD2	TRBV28	TGTGCCAGCGTACCTAGCGGGAAGAAAGATACGCAGTATTTT	CASVPSGKKDTQYF
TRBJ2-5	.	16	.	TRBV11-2	TGTGCCAGCAGCTCCGGTCGGGGGGCGGATAGGGAGACCCAGTACTTC	CASSSGRGADRETQYF
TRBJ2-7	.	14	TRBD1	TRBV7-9	TGTGCCAGCAGTCGCGGACAGGTTCCTAACGAGCAGTACTTC	CASSRGQVPNEQYF
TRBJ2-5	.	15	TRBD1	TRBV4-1	TGCGCCAGCAGCCAACCCGACAGGGTCCAAGAGACCCAGTACTTC	CASSQPDRVQETQYF
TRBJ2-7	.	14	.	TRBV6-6	TGTGCCAGCAGGTACGAGGACAGACCCCACGAGCAGTACTTC	CASRYEDRPHEQYF
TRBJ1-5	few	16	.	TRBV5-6	TGTGCCAGCAGCTTGGCCGGACACCGAAGGAATCAGCCCCAGCATTTT	CASSLAGHRRNQPQHF
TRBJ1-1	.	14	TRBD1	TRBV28	TGTGCCAGCAGTTTCGGACAGGGGAACACTGAAGCTTTCTTT	CASSFGQGNTEAFF
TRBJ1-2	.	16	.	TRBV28	TGTGCCAGCAGTGGTGGACAGCATTTGAGGGGCTATGGCTACACCTTC	CASSGGQHLRGYGYTF
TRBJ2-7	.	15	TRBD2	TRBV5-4	TGTGCCAGCAGCTCGACTGCGGGAGGCTCCTACGAGCAGTACTTC	CASSSTAGGSYEQYF
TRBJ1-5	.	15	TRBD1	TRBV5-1	TGCGCCAGCAGCTTGGGGACAGGGTTGGGTCAGCCCCAGCATTTT	CASSLGTGLGQPQHF
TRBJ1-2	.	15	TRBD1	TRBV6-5	TGTGCCAGCAGTTACACAGGGGGCAGCAGCTATGGCTACACCTTC	CASSYTGGSSYGYTF
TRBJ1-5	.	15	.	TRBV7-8	TGTGCCAGCAGCTTTGCGGAGGACGGGAGAGGGCCCCAGCATTTT	CASSFAEDGRGPQHF
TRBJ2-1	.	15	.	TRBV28	TGTGCCAGCAGTTTACGACAGCCCTCCTACAATGAGCAGTTCTTC	CASSLRQPSYNEQFF
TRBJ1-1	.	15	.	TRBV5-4	TGTGCCAGCAGCCTCAGAGGGGGGGTCGGCACTGAAGCTTTCTTT	CASSLRGGVGTEAFF
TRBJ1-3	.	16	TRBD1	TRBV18	TGTGCCAGCTCTCAGGGACAGGAGAGCTCTGGAAACACCATATATTTT	CASSQGQESSGNTIYF
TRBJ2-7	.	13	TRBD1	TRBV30	TGTGCCTGGAACCGGGACAGGACTTCTCGGAAGTACTTC	CAWNRDRTSRKYF
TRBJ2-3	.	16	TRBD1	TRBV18	TGTGCCAGCTCAACAGGGGCCCCCCGTGGGTCGGATACGCAGTATTTT	CASSTGAPRGSDTQYF
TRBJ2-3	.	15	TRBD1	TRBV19	TGTGCCAGTAGTACCAGAGGACAGGCCTGGGATACGCAGTATTTT	CASSTRGQAWDTQYF
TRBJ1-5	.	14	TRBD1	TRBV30	TGTGCCTGGAGTCAGGGGGATAGCAATCAGCCCCAGCATTTT	CAWSQGDSNQPQHF
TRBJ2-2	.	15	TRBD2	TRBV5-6	TGTGCCAGCAGCCCGGGACTAGCGGACACCGGGGAGCTGTTTTTT	CASSPGLADTGELFF
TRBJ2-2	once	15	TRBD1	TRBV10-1	TGCGCCAGCATTAGGACAGGGGTGAACACCGGGGAGCTGTTTTTT	CASIRTGVNTGELFF
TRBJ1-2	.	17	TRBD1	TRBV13	TGTGCCAGCAGCTTAGAGGTGGGACAGGGGGCTCACTATGGCTACACCTTC	CASSLEVGQGAHYGYTF
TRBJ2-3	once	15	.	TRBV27	TGTGCCAGCAGTCTAACCCGACTGAGCACAGATACGCAGTATTTT	CASSLTRLSTDTQYF
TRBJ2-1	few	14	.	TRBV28	TGTGCCAGCAGTTCCGCACCCGGCGGGAATGAGCAGTTCTTC	CASSSAPGGNEQFF
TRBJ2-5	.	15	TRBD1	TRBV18	TGTGCCAGCTCCCCAAGGACAGGGGAGGCAGAGACCCAGTACTTC	CASSPRTGEAETQYF
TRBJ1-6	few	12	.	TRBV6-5	TGTGCCGCGGGGATCCGGGGTTCACCCCTCCACTTT	CAAGIRGSPLHF
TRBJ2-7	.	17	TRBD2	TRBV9	TGTGCCAGCAGCCTCGGGGGGGCTACACTTGCGGGGAACGAGCAGTACTTC	CASSLGGATLAGNEQYF
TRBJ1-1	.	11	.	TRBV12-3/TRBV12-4	TGTGCCAGCAGCACAGGGTTTGAAGCTTTCTTT	CASSTGFEAFF
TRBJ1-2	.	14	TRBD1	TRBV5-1	TGCGCCAGCAGAAAGGAACAGGGGCCATATGGCTACACCTTC	CASRKEQGPYGYTF
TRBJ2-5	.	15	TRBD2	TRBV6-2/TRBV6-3	TGTGCCAGCAGTTTACTAGCGGGAGGAGGTGAGACCCAGTACTTC	CASSLLAGGGETQYF
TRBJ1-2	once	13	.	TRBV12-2	TGTGCAGCTTTGAGGGGGATTTACTATGGCTACACCTTC	CAALRGIYYGYTF
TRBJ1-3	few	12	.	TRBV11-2	TGTGCCAGCAGCCTAGGGGGGGACACCATATATTTT	CASSLGGDTIYF
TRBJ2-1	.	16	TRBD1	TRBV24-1	TGTGCCACCAGTGATTTGCCCGGGACAGGCAAAGCGCAGCAGTTCTTC	CATSDLPGTGKAQQFF
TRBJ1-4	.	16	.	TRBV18	TGTGCCAGCTCACCACCGGCGGTCTTACGTAATGAAAAACTGTTTTTT	CASSPPAVLRNEKLFF
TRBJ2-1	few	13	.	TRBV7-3	TGTGCCAGCAGCTTTACTAGCAGTTATGAGCAGTTCTTC	CASSFTSSYEQFF
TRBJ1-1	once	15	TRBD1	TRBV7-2	TGTGCCAGCAGCTTAAGACAGGGGATGAACACTGAAGCTTTCTTT	CASSLRQGMNTEAFF
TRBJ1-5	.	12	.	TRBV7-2	TGTGCCAGCAGCATCGGGAGGGACCCCCAGCATTTT	CASSIGRDPQHF
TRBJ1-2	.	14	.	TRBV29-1	TGCAGCGTTGAGGGACATACAAGGACTCATGGCTACACCTTC	CSVEGHTRTHGYTF